The TCR beta chain under discussion was sequenced for a study of human T cells and chemical hapten exposure. Overall study context: Patches that contained 0.01% DPC were applied to the upper back and read at 6 days.

The time point was: pre-sensitization, week 0. This sample's treatment: therapeutic diphenylcyclopropenone sensitization with weekly scalp DPC. This clonotype was seen ten or more times. CDR1 is SGHTA, CDR2 FQGNSA, per germline. After removal of 4 bases from V and 15 bases from J, the junction contained 14 bases not matched to a gene. The CDR3 extends over 14 amino acids. TCRdb re-called the RACE reads through MiXCR, storing one row per CDR3 protein. The sample contains a few hundred thousand distinct CDR3 sequences, 5.5% of which appear only once. This material consisted of whole blood, taken in connection with sensitization to the hapten diphenylcyclopropenone (DPC). This sequence originates from a woman under 30 with alopecia areata. Some clones in this sample may be carry-over from other donors' samples. The chain is built from TRBV7-2 and TRBJ1-4, with TRBD1 identical over 7 bases. CDR3: CASSSTPRTGEVFF. CDR3 nucleotide sequence: TGTGCCAGCAGCTCTACCCCCCGCACAGGGGAAGTGTTTTTT.